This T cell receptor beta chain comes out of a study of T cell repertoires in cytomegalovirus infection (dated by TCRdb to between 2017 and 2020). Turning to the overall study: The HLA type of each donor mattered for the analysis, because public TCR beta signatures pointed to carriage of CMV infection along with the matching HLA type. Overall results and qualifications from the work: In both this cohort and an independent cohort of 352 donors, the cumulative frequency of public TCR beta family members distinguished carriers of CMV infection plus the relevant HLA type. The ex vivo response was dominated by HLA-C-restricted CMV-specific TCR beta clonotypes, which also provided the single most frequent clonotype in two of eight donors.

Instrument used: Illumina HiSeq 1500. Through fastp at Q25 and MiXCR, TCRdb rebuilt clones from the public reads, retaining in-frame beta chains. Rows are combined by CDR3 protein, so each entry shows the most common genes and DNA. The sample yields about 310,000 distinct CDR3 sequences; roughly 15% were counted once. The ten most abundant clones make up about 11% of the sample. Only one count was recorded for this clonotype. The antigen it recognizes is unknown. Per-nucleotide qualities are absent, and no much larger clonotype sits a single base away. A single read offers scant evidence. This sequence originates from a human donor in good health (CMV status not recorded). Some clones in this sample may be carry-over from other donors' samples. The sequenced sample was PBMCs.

The DNA sequence is as follows: TGCAGTGCTCAGACTAGCTTGCGCACAGATACGCAGTATTTT. Its translation reads: CSAQTSLRTDTQYF. The chain employs TRBV20-1 and TRBJ2-3, with 7 bases aligning to TRBD2. Trimmed from V: 5 bases; trimmed from J: 1 base; junction bases lacking a gene match: 6. The CDR3, cysteine through phenylalanine, is 14 amino acids long. Only the CDR3 DNA stays, 42 bases, in frame from base 1. Looking up the germline V gene (reference sequence) yields CDR1 DFQATT and CDR2 SNEGSKA.